A single sample is the source of the 19 T cell receptor beta chains below, sequenced in a study of shared clonotypes between healthy human individuals. Clones were sequenced by immunoSEQ multiplex PCR, and TCRdb holds only the in-frame ones, with some missing. The sample carries some 2.4 million clones, under 95% recorded once. The source material was naive CD4+ T cells from PBMCs. Described subset: CD45RA+ positively selected. The source is a man aged 18 to 30 in good health. Some clones in this sample may be carry-over from other donors' samples.

Remarks on this clone: The sample has other DNA sequences that encode this CDR3 too. The CDR3 DNA reads as TGCGCCAGCAGCCTAACAAGCGGAGCCACAGATACGCAGTATTTT. Translation: CASSLTSGATDTQYF. This rearrangement joins TRBV5-1 to TRBJ2-3, with D possibly being TRBD2 (5 bases). Trimming took off 4 bases at V and 2 bases at J, with 14 bases between the two ends. This CDR3 spans 15 amino acids. Germline CDR1 reads SGHRS; CDR2 reads YFSETQ.

The gene calls are TRBV5-1 and TRBJ2-5; a weak D match, TRBD2 (7 bases). CDR3 length equals 14 residues. CDR1 is SGHRS and CDR2 is YFSETQ in the germline V gene. The V end lost 0 bases, the J end lost 5 bases, and 11 bases lay between the germline ends. The CDR3 DNA is TGCGCCAGCAGCTTGGCCGCGGGGGCCGAGACCCAGTACTTC. Residues: CASSLAAGAETQYF.

This sequence joins TRBV28 and TRBJ1-5; TRBD1 is a possible D gene (5 bases). The CDR3 loop spans 17 amino acids. Germline V gene data show CDR1 as MDHEN and CDR2 as SYDVKM. Trimming cost V 6 bases and J 0 bases, with 18 bases left between them. The CDR3: CASSLKQAPYSNQPQHF. The CDR3 DNA follows: TGTGCCAGCAGCCTAAAACAGGCCCCCTATAGCAATCAGCCCCAGCATTTT.

This chain links TRBV2 with TRBJ2-3, with D tentatively TRBD2 (6 bases). Germline CDR1 SNHLY, CDR2 FYNNEI. The CDR3 is 14 residues long. V lost 7 bases to trimming and J lost 3 bases, with 14 bases between them. The CDR3 nucleotides read TGTGCCAGCAAAAAAAGGACTAATACAGATACGCAGTATTTT. This sequence encodes CASKKRTNTDTQYF.

The J gene is TRBJ1-1, the V gene TRBV18; D may be TRBD1 (5 bases). Trimming removed 2 bases at V and 6 bases at J, with 19 bases between. Looked up from germline, CDR1 is KGHSH and CDR2 is LQKENI. The length of the CDR3 is 16 residues. The CDR3 loop reads CASSPTADPRDAEAFF. The CDR3 nucleotides read TGTGCCAGCTCACCAACCGCGGACCCTAGGGACGCTGAAGCTTTCTTT.

This chain joins TRBV7-2 and TRBJ2-7; 9 nucleotides match TRBD2. The J segment lost 2 bases and the V segment lost 2 bases, leaving 13 bases of the junction unmatched. Germline lookup yields CDR1 SGHTA and CDR2 FQGNSA. There are 18 residues in the CDR3. This CDR3 is CASSLMRPSGAYTYEQYF. For the CDR3, the DNA is TGTGCCAGCAGCTTAATGAGACCTAGCGGGGCTTATACCTACGAGCAGTACTTC. The full variable domain, in which reference TRBV7-2 and TRBJ2-7 provide the parts outside the CDR3, is GAGVSQSPSNKVTEKGKDVELRCDPISGHTALYWYRQSLGQGLEFLIYFQGNSAPDKSGLPSDRFSAERTGGSVSTLTIQRTQQEDSAVYLCASSLMRPSGAYTYEQYFGPGTRLTVT.

The chain recombines TRBV11-2 with TRBJ1-2; 7 bases agree with TRBD1. Germline lookup yields CDR1 SGHAT and CDR2 FQNNGV. This CDR3 has 14 residues. J gave up 5 bases and V 0 bases, and 3 bases lay outside the gene matches. The CDR3 bases are TGTGCCAGCAGCTTAGATCAGGGGGTTTATGGCTACACCTTC. Protein: CASSLDQGVYGYTF. The whole variable domain, remainder taken from reference TRBV11-2 and TRBJ1-2, is EAGVAQSPRYKIIEKRQSVAFWCNPISGHATLYWYQQILGQGPKLLIQFQNNGVVDDSQLPKDRFSAERLKGVDSTLKIQPAKLEDSAVYLCASSLDQGVYGYTFGSGTRLTVV.

The gene calls are TRBV4-2 and TRBJ2-2; D is uncertain. V was cut by 0 bases and J by 3 bases, with 5 bases left in between. CDR1 LGHNA and CDR2 YNFKEQ come from the germline V gene. CDR3 size: 14 residues. CDR3 DNA: TGTGCCAGCAGCCAAGAGCCACACACCGGGGAGCTGTTTTTT. It codes for CASSQEPHTGELFF.

The chain combines TRBV6-5 with TRBJ2-7; possibly TRBD1 or TRBD2 for D (5 bases each). This CDR3 has 13 residues. V lost 6 bases to trimming and J lost 11 bases, with 20 bases between them. Germline CDR1 MNHEY, CDR2 SVGAGI. The CDR3 loop is CASSPIPFGGEYF. In nucleotides, the CDR3 is TGTGCCAGCAGCCCCATACCCTTTGGGGGAGAGTACTTC.

This rearrangement joins TRBV15 to TRBJ2-3; TRBD1 is a possible D gene (5 bases). V was clipped by 0 bases and J by 7 bases, with 11 bases between them. This CDR3 has 14 residues. Per germline, CDR1 LNHNV and CDR2 YYDKDF (reference sequence). For the CDR3, the DNA is TGTGCCACCAGCAGAGATTCGACAGTTAATACGCAGTATTTT. Protein sequence: CATSRDSTVNTQYF.

Comments on this clone: This CDR3 is also generated by other DNA sequences in the sample. The gene calls are TRBV7-2 and TRBJ2-1, with D possibly being TRBD1 (6 bases). The V end lost 5 bases, the J end lost 2 bases, and 10 bases lay between the germline ends. The CDR3 is 14 residues long. The germline V gene encodes CDR1 SGHTA and CDR2 FQGNSA. CDR3 nucleotide sequence: TGTGCCAGCAGCCCCAGGGGCACCTACAATGAGCAGTTCTTC. It encodes CASSPRGTYNEQFF.

The chain combines TRBV2 with TRBJ2-1; D is uncertain. The CDR3 consists of 14 residues. Germline CDR1 and CDR2: SNHLY and FYNNEI. V lost 6 bases to trimming and J lost 5 bases, with 14 bases between them. This chain's CDR3 is CASSTITVNNEQFF. DNA of the CDR3: TGTGCCAGCAGCACGATTACAGTTAACAATGAGCAGTTCTTC.

The chain has TRBV19 and TRBJ2-4; D tentatively reads TRBD1 or TRBD2 (5 bases each). CDR1 and CDR2 (germline): LNHDA, SQIVND (reference sequence). Trimming stripped 4 bases from V and 0 bases from J, with 13 bases between. The CDR3 has 16 amino acids. Written as DNA, the CDR3 is TGTGCCAGTAGTAGGGGGTTGGGCATAGCCAAAAACATTCAGTACTTC. Amino acid sequence: CASSRGLGIAKNIQYF.

This chain joins TRBV28 and TRBJ1-1; D remains unclear. This CDR3 region has 15 residues. Germline CDR1 is MDHEN and CDR2 is SYDVKM. Trimming stripped 6 bases from V and 1 base from J, with 15 bases between. CDR3 DNA sequence: TGTGCCAGCAGACCAATGGGCAGGAGGAACACTGAAGCTTTCTTT. It yields the protein CASRPMGRRNTEAFF.

V gene TRBV27 combines with J gene TRBJ1-6; D call uncertain. The germline CDR1 and CDR2 sequences are MNHEY and SMNVEV (reference sequence). Deletions cut 3 bases from V and 8 bases from J, with 5 bases between. The CDR3 totals 12 residues. CDR3 loop: CASSFPDSPLHF. In nucleotides, the CDR3 is TGTGCCAGCAGTTTTCCAGATTCACCCCTCCACTTT.

The J gene is TRBJ2-7, the V gene TRBV5-1, with 7 bases fitting TRBD1. CDR3 length equals 15 residues. Germline lookup yields CDR1 SGHRS and CDR2 YFSETQ. J lost 2 bases, V lost 0 bases, and 5 bases had no gene match. CDR3 coding DNA: TGCGCCAGCAGCTTGGCAGGGGGAAGCACCTACGAGCAGTACTTC. It yields the protein CASSLAGGSTYEQYF.

The gene calls are TRBV28 and TRBJ1-1; no definite D call. This CDR3 is 13 amino acids long. In germline, CDR1 is MDHEN, CDR2 SYDVKM. Trimming took 7 bases from V and 6 from J, leaving 15 bases between them. CDR3 nucleotides: TGTGCCAGCAAGAGCGACCGACCATCTGAAGCTTTCTTT. It translates to CASKSDRPSEAFF.

Remarks on this clone: This sample also contains other DNA sequences that code for the same CDR3. The CDR3 nucleotides read TGTGCCAGCAGTTCTGGGGGTGCAACCTACGAGCAGTACTTC. Amino acids: CASSSGGATYEQYF. The chain combines TRBV28 with TRBJ2-7, with D perhaps being TRBD1 or TRBD2 (5 bases each). The CDR3 is made up of 14 amino acids. CDR1 is MDHEN, CDR2 SYDVKM, per germline. V shed 4 bases and J shed 2 bases, with 12 bases lying between them.

V and J are TRBV4-1 and TRBJ2-5; 15 bases line up with TRBD2. The tail of the sequence fits TRBJ2-7 better, so the J call may be wrong. CDR3 length equals 16 residues. CDR1 is MGHRA and CDR2 is YSYEKL in the germline V gene. CDR3 sequence reads: CASSQPGLAGGSEQYF. The CDR3, as DNA: TGCGCCAGCAGCCAACCGGGACTAGCGGGAGGATCCGAGCAGTACTTC.